This T cell receptor beta chain was sequenced in a study of T cell responses to AZD1222 COVID-19 vaccine. Germline V gene sequence: CDR1 SGHDT, CDR2 YYEEEE. Trimming shortened V by 4 bases and J by 2 bases, and 10 bases separated the two germline ends. This CDR3 is 13 amino acids long. A remark on this clone: Its antigen remains unidentified.

Study results and limitations: The study identified only five to seven AZD1222 recipients as seropositive at baseline.

The repertoire was sequenced with immunoSEQ multiplex PCR; TCRdb's copy has only in-frame clones and lacks some. The sample shows about 66,000 clones, less than 90% of them seen only once. The sequence came from an adult in good health. The specimen comprised peripheral blood, sampled on day 0 of AZD1222 vaccination. This chain uses TRBV5-6 with TRBJ2-7; maybe TRBD2 (5 bases). The CDR3 DNA follows: TGTGCCAGCAGCCCGGGGAGAACCTACGAGCAGTACTTC. Encoded protein: CASSPGRTYEQYF.